This T cell receptor (beta chain) was captured by sequencing in a study of cytomegalovirus exposure and HLA in healthy donors. Study-wide findings and caveats: In vitro confirmation showed a few CMV-associated chains to be CMV antigen specific. Later analysis identified a missense DCLRE1C variant that was linked to TCR beta V- and J-gene trimming. An ancestry cluster, one associated with Asian ancestry, reportedly showed fewer N-insertions than the approximately 700-donor mean in a later analysis.

This clone was counted a single time. As yet, its antigen is unknown. Germline V gene data show CDR1 as SQVTM and CDR2 as ANQGSEA. The CDR3 is 13 amino acids. V was cut by 6 bases and J by 5 bases, with 13 bases left in between. 13 Jbeta primers and 60 Vbeta primers were used for the PCR. Sequencing was performed with immunoSEQ multiplex PCR; in TCRdb, only in-frame clones are kept and a portion is missing. The repertoire has about 94,000 clones, about four fifths of them found once; the top ten carry about 9.4%. The receptor was isolated from a human donor in good health. The V and J genes are TRBV29-1 and TRBJ2-2, with D maybe TRBD1 (6 bases). The sequencing sample was made of PBMCs. CDR3 loop: CSVSIGGTGELFF. The CDR3 DNA sequence: TGCAGCGTCAGTATAGGGGGAACCGGGGAGCTGTTTTTT.